This TCR beta chain was retrieved from a study of T cells after yellow fever vaccination. Looking at the study overall: Fractions of limited cellularity were prepared by means of SMART-Seq v4 Ultra Low Input.

The CDR3 is 15 amino acids. CDR1 and CDR2 (germline): MDHEN, SYDVKM. Trimming pared 4 bases from V and 2 bases from J, leaving 14 bases between. TCRdb re-analysed the 5' RACE reads in MiXCR, keeping a single row per CDR3 protein. Among roughly 330,000 distinct CDR3 sequences listed, 3% to 4.5% were seen once. This clonotype was found many times. The receptor was isolated from a man aged 18 to 29 who received the YFV17D yellow fever vaccine. The input for sequencing was PBMCs, taken 5 days after the yellow fever booster vaccination. This chain joins TRBV28 and TRBJ1-1, with D maybe TRBD1 (5 bases). The CDR3 DNA reads TGTGCCAGCAGTTCCCCCGGCAGGGCCAACACTGAAGCTTTCTTT. Translation: CASSSPGRANTEAFF. Together with reference TRBV28 and TRBJ1-1, the CDR3 gives the full variable domain: DVKVTQSSRYLVKRTGEKVFLECVQDMDHENMFWYRQDPGLGLRLIYFSYDVKMKEKGDIPEGYSVSREKKERFSLILESASTNQTSMYLCASSSPGRANTEAFFGQGTRLTVV.